These 20 T cell receptor beta chains were all obtained from the same sample, sequenced in a study of shared clonotypes between healthy human individuals. Sequenced by immunoSEQ multiplex PCR; TCRdb stores in-frame clones only, minus some. The sample includes roughly 2,300,000 clones, less than 95% of them seen just once. Sequenced: naive CD4+ T cells from PBMCs. The sample's subset: CD45RA+ positively selected. All receptors derive from a man younger than 35 in good health. Some clones in this sample may be carry-over from other donors' samples.

This sequence joins TRBV6-5 and TRBJ2-3; 8 bases map to TRBD2. V trimming: 4 bases; J trimming: 8 bases; junction bases outside the gene matches: 8. The CDR3 spans 14 residues. Germline CDR1 and CDR2: MNHEY and SVGAGI. CDR3 coding DNA: TGTGCCAGCAGTTTGAGCGGGGGCGTGGGTACGCAGTATTTT. Protein sequence: CASSLSGGVGTQYF.

This chain connects TRBV28 to TRBJ2-2, with D unresolved. The CDR3 covers 13 residues. The germline V gene has CDR1 MDHEN and CDR2 SYDVKM. V lost 3 bases and J 8 bases, leaving 10 bases between the germline ends. The CDR3 sequence: CASSLPRQGELFF. The CDR3 nucleotides are TGTGCCAGCAGTTTGCCCCGACAAGGGGAGCTGTTTTTT.

The genes are TRBV7-9 and TRBJ2-3, with a weak D call TRBD2 (6 bases). Per the germline V gene, CDR1 is SEHNR and CDR2 is FQNEAQ (reference sequence). Trimming removed 5 bases at V and 11 bases at J, with 17 bases between. This CDR3 contains 13 residues. CDR3 region: CASSGPSGVEQYF. In DNA form, the CDR3 reads TGTGCCAGCAGCGGGCCCTCGGGAGTGGAGCAGTATTTT.

With regard to this clone: Other DNA sequences of this sample code for an identical CDR3. This chain connects TRBV19 to TRBJ1-5, with D unclear. Germline V gives CDR1 LNHDA, CDR2 SQIVND (reference sequence). Trimming left V 3 bases short and J 6 bases short, with 9 bases between. The CDR3 is made up of 13 amino acids. The CDR3 is CASSIRTGQPQHF. The CDR3 DNA is TGTGCCAGTAGTATTAGGACGGGTCAGCCCCAGCATTTT.

The gene calls are TRBV5-1 and TRBJ2-7; D not resolved. This CDR3 comprises 13 residues. Germline values: CDR1 SGHRS, CDR2 YFSETQ. V was shortened by 2 bases and J by 6 bases, with 12 bases between the two germline ends. The CDR3 region has the DNA TGCGCCAGCAGCTTCAACCGGAGATCCGAGCAGTACTTC. It codes for CASSFNRRSEQYF.

This sequence joins TRBV7-2 and TRBJ1-1, with D perhaps TRBD1 (5 bases). This CDR3 has 14 amino acids. Germline CDR1 reads SGHTA; CDR2 reads FQGNSA. V shed 4 bases and J shed 1 base, with 10 bases lying between them. CDR3 sequence reads: CASSYSQGNTEAFF. For the CDR3, the DNA is TGTGCCAGCAGCTATTCCCAGGGGAACACTGAAGCTTTCTTT.

V is TRBV9 and J is TRBJ1-3; D is unclear. With 1 base removed from V and 1 base from J, the gap between germline ends came to 18 bases. Germline CDR1 and CDR2: SGDLS and YYNGEE. The CDR3 has 18 residues. The CDR3: CASSVSSSYGVSGNTIYF. For the CDR3, the DNA is TGTGCCAGCAGCGTAAGTTCCTCTTACGGGGTATCTGGAAACACCATATATTTT.

This clone was picked up a small number of times. The chain carries TRBV5-1 and TRBJ1-2, with TRBD1 as a possible D gene (5 bases). Trimming took 6 bases from V and 1 from J, leaving 13 bases between them. The CDR3 covers 14 residues. Germline assignment: CDR1 SGHRS and CDR2 YFSETQ. This CDR3 reads CASKRGFGNYGYTF. The CDR3 DNA is TGCGCCAGCAAAAGGGGATTCGGTAACTATGGCTACACCTTC.

J is TRBJ2-7 and V is TRBV7-8; 7 bases map to TRBD2. The CDR3 runs to 14 residues. V shed 1 base and J 5 bases; nucleotides not matched to a gene: 5. Per the germline V gene, CDR1 is SGHVS and CDR2 is FQNEAQ. The CDR3: CASSLVPGGNEQYF. CDR3 coding DNA: TGTGCCAGCAGCTTAGTACCCGGGGGGAACGAGCAGTACTTC.

This clone came up once. The rearrangement uses TRBV4-1 and TRBJ2-1; D unclear. Per germline, CDR1 MGHRA and CDR2 YSYEKL. The CDR3 contains 17 residues. The V end was cut by 2 bases, the J end by 0 bases, with 14 bases between. The CDR3 bases are TGCGCCAGCAGCCAACCCCAGAGTGAGAGCTCCTACAATGAGCAGTTCTTC. It codes for CASSQPQSESSYNEQFF.

The chain is built from TRBV7-8 and TRBJ2-2; 12 nucleotides match TRBD1. This CDR3 is 14 amino acids long. The germline V gene encodes CDR1 SGHVS and CDR2 FQNEAQ. CDR3 sequence reads: CGLTGTGGSGELFF. The CDR3 DNA sequence: TGTGGCCTAACTGGGACAGGGGGCTCCGGGGAGCTGTTTTTT.

The V gene is TRBV7-3, the J gene TRBJ2-2, with 7 bases that match TRBD2. CDR3 size: 15 residues. Germline V gene lookup returns CDR1 SGHTA and CDR2 FQGTGA. Losses at the gene ends were 3 bases for V and 6 bases for J; bases not matched to a gene: 7. The CDR3 sequence: CASSFSGVVPGELFF. In DNA form, the CDR3 reads TGTGCCAGCAGCTTCAGCGGGGTGGTACCCGGGGAGCTGTTTTTT.

The CDR3 protein is CASSSPATSGRHVEQFF. CDR3 DNA sequence: TGTGCCAGCAGCTCACCCGCCACTAGCGGACGACATGTTGAGCAGTTCTTC. This rearrangement joins TRBV7-2 to TRBJ2-1, with 8 bases that match TRBD2. Germline CDR1 and CDR2: SGHTA and FQGNSA. J was trimmed by 9 bases and V by 4 bases; bases with no gene match: 17. CDR3 length: 17 residues.

The chain has TRBV6-1 and TRBJ1-1; D might be TRBD1 (6 bases). Germline lookup yields CDR1 MNHNS and CDR2 SASEGT. V lost 6 bases and J 4 bases, leaving 15 bases between the germline ends. This CDR3 spans 14 amino acids. As DNA, the CDR3 is TGTGCCAGCAGGGGTCAGGGGTTAATCACTGAAGCTTTCTTT. Its protein is CASRGQGLITEAFF.

The chain has TRBV5-1 and TRBJ2-2, with D possibly matching TRBD1 (6 bases). Germline V gene sequence: CDR1 SGHRS, CDR2 YFSETQ. CDR3 length equals 14 residues. V was trimmed by 4 bases and J by 4 bases, leaving 11 bases between them. CDR3 in DNA: TGCGCCAGCAGCGCAACAGGGATCACCGGGGAGCTGTTTTTT. Its protein product is CASSATGITGELFF.

This CDR3 reads CASSFWYGSYEQYF. The CDR3 DNA is TGTGCCAGCAGTTTTTGGTACGGCTCCTACGAGCAGTACTTC. V gene TRBV28 combines with J gene TRBJ2-7, with D unresolved. The germline V and J ends were trimmed by 3 bases and 0 bases, with 9 bases remaining between them. The CDR3 spans 14 residues. CDR1 is MDHEN and CDR2 is SYDVKM in the germline V gene.

The V and J genes are TRBV28 and TRBJ1-5, with D perhaps TRBD1 (6 bases). Trimming left V 10 bases short and J 11 bases short, with 30 bases between. The CDR3 length is 16 residues. The germline V gene has CDR1 MDHEN and CDR2 SYDVKM. The CDR3 loop is CATDGSGTRTVVAQHF. The CDR3 nucleotides are TGTGCCACCGATGGATCCGGGACACGGACGGTCGTGGCCCAGCATTTT.

V usage is TRBV9 and J usage is TRBJ2-7; D may be TRBD2 (5 bases). The CDR3 contains 14 residues. Germline-derived CDR1 and CDR2 are SGDLS and YYNGEE. V was shortened by 1 base and J by 2 bases, with 10 bases between the two germline ends. The CDR3 loop reads CASSVSTGTYEQYF. As DNA, the CDR3 is TGTGCCAGCAGCGTATCGACGGGAACCTACGAGCAGTACTTC.

V and J are TRBV30 and TRBJ2-2; TRBD1 or TRBD2 may be the D gene (7 bases each). The CDR3 is 15 amino acids. Germline-derived CDR1 and CDR2 are GTSNPN and SVGIG (reference sequence). V gave up 1 base and J gave up 7 bases, with 16 bases separating them. The CDR3 loop reads CAWSEDQGGVGELFF. The DNA of the CDR3 is TGTGCCTGGAGTGAAGACCAGGGGGGGGTCGGGGAGCTGTTTTTT.

The chain uses TRBV1 and TRBJ2-7; the table calls TRBD1, which could not be checked here. TRBV1 is labeled a pseudogene. The CDR3 loop spans 16 amino acids. CDR3 DNA sequence: TGCACCAGCAGCCCGGCCCAGGGGGCGCACCCCCACGAGCAGTACTTC. This sequence encodes CTSSPAQGAHPHEQYF.